Presented here are 23 T cell receptor beta chains from one specimen sequenced in a study of cytomegalovirus exposure and HLA in healthy donors. PCR used 60 Vbeta primers and 13 Jbeta primers. Repertoires were generated with immunoSEQ multiplex PCR, while TCRdb's copy carries only in-frame clones and drops some. The profile covers about 130,000 clones, with about 85% appearing a single time and more than 1.5% taken by the ten largest. Sequencing was performed on PBMCs. The receptor source for this set is a boy aged 5 to 17 in good health and CMV-seronegative.

This clone was observed a single time. The DNA of the CDR3 is TGTGCCAGCAGCGTCACGGACAGCTCTGGGGCCAACGTCCTGACTTTC. Its translation is CASSVTDSSGANVLTF. This chain connects TRBV9 to TRBJ2-6; D possibly corresponds to TRBD1 (6 bases). V lost 2 bases to trimming and J lost 0 bases, with 9 bases between them. The CDR3 spans 16 residues. Germline V lookup: CDR1 SGDLS, CDR2 YYNGEE.

This chain uses TRBV6-6 with TRBJ2-5; 10 nucleotides agree with TRBD2. This CDR3 contains 14 residues. Trimming cost V 6 bases and J 3 bases; bases outside gene matches: 4. Germline assignment: CDR1 MNHNY and CDR2 SVGAGI (reference sequence). CDR3 loop: CASRGGLAEETQYF. CDR3 bases: TGTGCCAGCAGGGGTGGACTAGCGGAAGAGACCCAGTACTTC.

The chain is built from TRBV6-6 and TRBJ1-5, with D hard to call. Germline V CDR1 and CDR2: MNHNY, SVGAGI (reference sequence). V lost 7 bases to trimming and J lost 0 bases, with 13 bases between them. The CDR3 has 15 amino acids. CDR3 sequence reads: CASTPSRNSNQPQHF. CDR3 DNA sequence: TGTGCCAGCACGCCCTCGCGGAATAGCAATCAGCCCCAGCATTTT.

This clone occurred a few times. The chain links TRBV15 to TRBJ2-7; 8 bases align to TRBD1. The germline CDR1 and CDR2 sequences are LNHNV and YYDKDF (reference sequence). V lost 3 bases and J lost 4; bases outside the gene matches: 8. The CDR3 is 15 amino acids. CDR3 loop: CATSRIDRDRYEQYF. The CDR3 nucleotides read TGTGCCACCAGCAGGATTGACAGGGACAGGTACGAGCAGTACTTC.

This clone was seen a single time. This chain uses TRBV4-2 with TRBJ1-2; D unclear. The CDR3 is made up of 15 amino acids. Germline CDR1 is LGHNA and CDR2 is YNFKEQ. V lost 0 bases to trimming and J lost 8 bases, with 16 bases between them. The chain's CDR3 is CASSQDLLRAEGYTF. The DNA of the CDR3 is TGTGCCAGCAGCCAAGATCTATTGAGGGCTGAAGGCTACACCTTC.

V and J are TRBV14 and TRBJ1-4; 8 bases fit TRBD1. The CDR3 extends over 13 amino acids. The germline V gene has CDR1 SGHDN and CDR2 FVKESK. With 6 bases clipped from V and 8 bases from J, the junction kept 5 bases outside the gene matches. The CDR3 DNA follows: TGTGCCAGCAGGGCAGGGGGCGAGGAAAAACTGTTTTTT. It translates to CASRAGGEEKLFF.

This clone showed up just once. The chain recombines TRBV2 with TRBJ2-7, with unresolved D. Trimming cost V 7 bases and J 1 base, with 11 bases left between them. Germline V gene lookup returns CDR1 SNHLY and CDR2 FYNNEI. The CDR3 extends over 13 amino acids. The CDR3 loop is CASTFGGSYEQYF. CDR3 nucleotide sequence: TGTGCCAGCACTTTTGGCGGATCCTACGAGCAGTACTTC.

The V and J genes are TRBV2 and TRBJ1-5; TRBD1 matches 10 bases. Germline V gives CDR1 SNHLY, CDR2 FYNNEI. With 8 bases clipped from V and 6 bases from J, the junction kept 4 bases outside the gene matches. This CDR3 region has 13 residues. CDR3 DNA: TGTGCCAGCGGGGACAGGGGAGGTCAGCCCCAGCATTTT. It is translated as CASGDRGGQPQHF.

The rearrangement joins TRBV14 to TRBJ2-7, with 8 bases that match TRBD1. Germline V gene lookup returns CDR1 SGHDN and CDR2 FVKESK. The J segment lost 5 bases and the V segment lost 4 bases, leaving 10 bases of the junction unmatched. The CDR3 is 15 amino acids. This chain's CDR3 is CASSLGAGGFNEQYF. The CDR3 DNA sequence: TGTGCCAGCAGCCTTGGGGCAGGGGGCTTCAACGAGCAGTACTTC.

The chain links TRBV29-1 to TRBJ1-1; D gene ambiguous. With 4 bases removed from V and 4 bases from J, the gap between germline ends came to 13 bases. Germline V lookup: CDR1 SQVTM, CDR2 ANQGSEA. The CDR3 loop spans 13 amino acids. CDR3 sequence reads: CSVATRGGTEAFF. The CDR3, as DNA: TGCAGCGTTGCGACCCGGGGAGGCACTGAAGCTTTCTTT.

The V call is TRBV7-3, the J call TRBJ2-7, with D possibly TRBD2 on 6 matching bases. Per the germline V gene, CDR1 is SGHTA and CDR2 is FQGTGA. The CDR3 totals 14 residues. V shed 5 bases and J shed 1 base, with 12 bases lying between them. The CDR3 DNA follows: TGTGCCAGCAGCCCCGGGGCGGGATCCTACGAGCAGTACTTC. Encoded protein: CASSPGAGSYEQYF. The full variable domain, in which reference TRBV7-3 and TRBJ2-7 provide the parts outside the CDR3, is GAGVSQTPSNKVTEKGKYVELRCDPISGHTALYWYRQSLGQGPEFLIYFQGTGAADDSGLPNDRFFAVRPEGSVSTLKIQRTERGDSAVYLCASSPGAGSYEQYFGPGTRLTVT.

The V call is TRBV9, the J call TRBJ2-1; 10 positions agree with TRBD2. The CDR3 covers 15 residues. The germline CDR1 and CDR2 sequences are SGDLS and YYNGEE. J was trimmed by 6 bases and V by 4 bases; bases with no gene match: 7. The CDR3 DNA reads TGTGCCAGCAGCCCTAGCGGGAGAGCAGGCAATGAGCAGTTCTTC. It is translated as CASSPSGRAGNEQFF.

The chain recombines TRBV7-8 with TRBJ2-5; D call uncertain. CDR3 length: 14 residues. Trimming left V 3 bases short and J 5 bases short, with 13 bases between. CDR1 is SGHVS and CDR2 is FQNEAQ in the germline V gene. CDR3 coding DNA: TGTGCCAGCAGCTTTCCGAGGTATTCGGAGACCCAGTACTTC. Amino acids: CASSFPRYSETQYF.

V and J are TRBV7-6 and TRBJ1-2; D is unresolved. In germline, CDR1 is SGHVS, CDR2 FNYEAQ. The CDR3 is made up of 16 amino acids. Between the trimmed V and J ends, which lost 5 bases and 4 bases, there was a span of 20 bases. Here the CDR3 DNA reads TGTGCCAGCAGCCAAGCGGTCCCGACACCACCCTATGGCTACACCTTC. Amino acid sequence: CASSQAVPTPPYGYTF.

This clone was observed a handful of times. The CDR3 spells CASSSFRTRIWDEQFF. CDR3 DNA sequence: TGTGCCAGCAGCTCCTTTAGGACTAGGATATGGGATGAGCAGTTCTTC. This rearrangement joins TRBV2 to TRBJ2-1, with 7 bases lining up with TRBD2. CDR3 length equals 16 residues. J was trimmed by 8 bases and V by 6 bases; bases with no gene match: 16. CDR1 and CDR2 from the germline V gene are SNHLY and FYNNEI.

The V gene is TRBV7-6, the J gene TRBJ1-4; 7 bases fit TRBD1. The V gene's germline CDR1 is SGHVS and CDR2 FNYEAQ. The length of the CDR3 is 12 residues. V shed 7 bases and J 6 bases; nucleotides not matched to a gene: 2. The CDR3 bases are TGTGCCAGCACCAGGGGGGATGAAAAACTGTTTTTT. This gives the protein CASTRGDEKLFF.

This chain connects TRBV6-1 to TRBJ2-3; no clear D gene. This CDR3 has 14 residues. The V and J ends lost 0 bases and 0 bases respectively, with 4 bases between them. Germline assignment: CDR1 MNHNS and CDR2 SASEGT. The CDR3 here is CASSEAYSTDTQYF. The CDR3 bases are TGTGCCAGCAGTGAAGCTTATAGCACAGATACGCAGTATTTT.

This chain uses TRBV2 with TRBJ2-7; TRBD2 might be the D (5 bases). The CDR3 loop spans 11 amino acids. Trimming shortened V by 4 bases and J by 7 bases, and 8 bases separated the two germline ends. Germline-derived CDR1 and CDR2 are SNHLY and FYNNEI. CDR3 nucleotides: TGTGCCAGCAGTGGGGAGACAGAGCAGTACTTC. This translates into CASSGETEQYF.

The gene calls are TRBV27 and TRBJ2-5; 14 nucleotides agree with TRBD2. V dropped 3 bases and J dropped 4; count of bases not matched to a gene: 4. From germline, CDR1 is MNHEY and CDR2 SMNVEV (reference sequence). The CDR3 has 16 residues. The CDR3 nucleotides read TGTGCCAGCAGTTTCCGACTAGCGGGGGGGCCAGAGACCCAGTACTTC. As protein: CASSFRLAGGPETQYF.

The count of this clone is one. V and J are TRBV7-2 and TRBJ2-7, with 10 bases fitting TRBD2. CDR1 is SGHTA, CDR2 FQGNSA, per germline. The V gene end was trimmed by 2 bases and the J gene end by 2 bases; junction bases not matched to a gene: 6. The CDR3 consists of 16 residues. This CDR3 is CASSLSSGSLPYEQYF. For the CDR3, the DNA is TGTGCCAGCAGCTTATCTAGCGGGAGTCTACCCTACGAGCAGTACTTC.

The chain couples TRBV7-2 to TRBJ2-7, with 9 nucleotides matching TRBD1. Germline loops: CDR1 SGHTA, CDR2 FQGNSA. The V gene end was trimmed by 5 bases and the J gene end by 7 bases; junction bases not matched to a gene: 15. This CDR3 spans 16 amino acids. The CDR3 sequence: CASSLGGTGTIGEQYF. The CDR3 DNA reads TGTGCCAGCAGCCTCGGCGGGACAGGGACAATAGGGGAGCAGTACTTC.

The sample holds one count of this clone. The rearrangement joins TRBV14 to TRBJ2-1, with D possibly being TRBD2 (6 bases). The germline gives CDR1 SGHDN, CDR2 FVKESK. V was pared by 5 bases and J by 5 bases, with 13 bases between. This CDR3 has 14 amino acids. The CDR3 region has the DNA TGTGCCAGCAGCTTCGGGACTCCTGACAATGAGCAGTTCTTC. This translates into CASSFGTPDNEQFF.

The chain joins TRBV4-2 to TRBJ1-1, with TRBD1 as a possible D gene (5 bases). Looked up from germline, CDR1 is LGHNA and CDR2 is YNFKEQ. The V gene lost 0 bases and the J gene lost 2 bases, with 10 bases spanning the gap. The CDR3 spans 15 residues. The CDR3 spells CASSQEGRDNTEAFF. CDR3 in DNA: TGTGCCAGCAGCCAAGAAGGGAGGGACAACACTGAAGCTTTCTTT.